This T cell receptor beta chain derives from a study of somatic mutations in cytotoxic T cells in rheumatoid arthritis. Study as a whole: Collection of patient blood (over 29 ml EDTA) took place right after diagnosis, before any treatment. Selected T-cell populations stained with V beta antibodies were isolated by flow sorting to nearly 100% purity; these included V beta1+ cells subjected to TCRB sequencing.

Per the original data handling: Matches to published virus-specific TCRB sequences were rare among patient CD8+ clones larger than 1%. This table comes from immunoSEQ multiplex PCR, and its TCRdb copy is limited to in-frame clones, with some not included. D and trimming come from the DNA, and the V and J calls and clone size come from that table. Of under 25,000 clones in the sample, about 85% are singletons; the top ten hold 5.5% to 8%. V lost 3 bases and J lost 6, with 19 bases in between. Germline loops: CDR1 SGHRS, CDR2 YFSETQ. The CDR3 is 16 residues long. The sequence was obtained from a woman between 40 and 55 years old with rheumatoid arthritis. The chain links TRBV5-1 to TRBJ2-1, with D possibly TRBD2 on 6 matching bases. The sequenced sample consisted of CD8+ T cells sorted from blood. The CDR3 coding sequence is TGCGCCAGCAGCTCTCACTTAGCCCGGGAGTTCAATGAGCAGTTCTTC. Translated: CASSSHLAREFNEQFF.